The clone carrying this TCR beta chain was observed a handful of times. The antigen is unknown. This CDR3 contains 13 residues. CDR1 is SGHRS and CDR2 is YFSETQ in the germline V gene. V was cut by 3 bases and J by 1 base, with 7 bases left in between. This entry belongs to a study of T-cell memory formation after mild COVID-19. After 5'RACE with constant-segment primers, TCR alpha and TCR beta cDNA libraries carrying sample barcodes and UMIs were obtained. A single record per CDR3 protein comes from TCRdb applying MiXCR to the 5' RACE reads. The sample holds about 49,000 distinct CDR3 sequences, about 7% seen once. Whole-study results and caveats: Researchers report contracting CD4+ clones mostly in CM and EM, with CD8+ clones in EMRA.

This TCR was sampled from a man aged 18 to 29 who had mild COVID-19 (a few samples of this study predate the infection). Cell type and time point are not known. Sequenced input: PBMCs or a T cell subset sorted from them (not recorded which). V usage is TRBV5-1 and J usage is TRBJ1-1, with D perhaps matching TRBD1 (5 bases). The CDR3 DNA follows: TGCGCCAGCAGCTCTAGGGGGAACACTGAAGCTTTCTTT. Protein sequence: CASSSRGNTEAFF.